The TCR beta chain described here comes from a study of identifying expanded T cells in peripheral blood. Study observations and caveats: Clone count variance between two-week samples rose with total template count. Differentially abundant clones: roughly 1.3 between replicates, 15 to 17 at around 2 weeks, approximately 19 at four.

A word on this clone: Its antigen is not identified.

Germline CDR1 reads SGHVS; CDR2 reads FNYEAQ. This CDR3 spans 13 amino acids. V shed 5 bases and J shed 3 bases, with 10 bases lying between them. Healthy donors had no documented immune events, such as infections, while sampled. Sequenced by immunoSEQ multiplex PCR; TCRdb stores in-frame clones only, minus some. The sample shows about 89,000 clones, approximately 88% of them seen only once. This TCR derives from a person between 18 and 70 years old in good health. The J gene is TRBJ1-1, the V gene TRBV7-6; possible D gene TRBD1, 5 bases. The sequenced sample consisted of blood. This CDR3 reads CASSRQQDTEAFF. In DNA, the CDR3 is TGTGCCAGCAGCCGACAACAGGACACTGAAGCTTTCTTT. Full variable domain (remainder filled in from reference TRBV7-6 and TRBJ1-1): GAGVSQSPRYKVTKRGQDVALRCDPISGHVSLYWYRQALGQGPEFLTYFNYEAQQDKSGLPNDRFSAERPEGSISTLTIQRTEQRDSAMYRCASSRQQDTEAFFGQGTRLTVV.